The 31 T cell receptor beta chains given below trace back to one sample, sequenced in a study of cytomegalovirus exposure and HLA in healthy donors. Vbeta (60) and Jbeta (13) primers were used in the PCR. The data were produced by immunoSEQ multiplex PCR, yet TCRdb's version contains in-frame clones alone and is incomplete. The repertoire consists of roughly 63,000 clones, with 75% occurring once and the leading ten covering roughly 25%. Input material: PBMCs. Receptor source: a woman aged 40 to 50 in good health and CMV-seropositive.

The chain has TRBV19 and TRBJ1-4; D remains unclear. Trimming shortened V by 4 bases and J by 12 bases, and 15 bases separated the two germline ends. Looked up from germline, CDR1 is LNHDA and CDR2 is SQIVND (reference sequence). The CDR3 loop spans 13 amino acids. Here the CDR3 reads CASSSGRGLELFF. CDR3 sequence (DNA): TGTGCCAGTAGTAGTGGGAGAGGACTCGAACTGTTTTTT.

The chain recombines TRBV7-3 with TRBJ1-2; 8 bases match TRBD1. This CDR3 has 12 amino acids. V lost 5 bases and J lost 8; bases outside the gene matches: 4. Germline V gives CDR1 SGHTA, CDR2 FQGTGA. The CDR3 nucleotides are TGTGCCAGCAGCCGGACAGGGAGGGGCTACACCTTC. Residues: CASSRTGRGYTF.

V and J are TRBV6-1 and TRBJ1-5, with TRBD1 as a possible D gene (6 bases). V dropped 3 bases and J dropped 5 bases, with 11 bases sitting between them. Per germline, CDR1 MNHNS and CDR2 SASEGT. The CDR3 has 14 amino acids. The CDR3 region is CASSDRGFDQPQHF. CDR3 nucleotide sequence: TGTGCCAGCAGTGACAGGGGATTTGATCAGCCCCAGCATTTT.

This chain joins TRBV13 and TRBJ2-7, with D maybe TRBD2 (5 bases). The V gene lost 5 bases and the J gene lost 0 bases, with 14 bases spanning the gap. The CDR3 is 15 amino acids. CDR1 and CDR2 from the germline V gene are PRHDT and FYEKMQ (reference sequence). In DNA, the CDR3 is TGTGCCAGCAGCCCCCCGGACTTGAGCTCCTACGAGCAGTACTTC. This translates into CASSPPDLSSYEQYF.

This chain uses TRBV11-2 with TRBJ2-3; 7 bases line up with TRBD2. The CDR3 is made up of 15 amino acids. J lost 1 base, V lost 6 bases, and 7 bases had no gene match. Germline V lookup: CDR1 SGHAT, CDR2 FQNNGV. This CDR3 is CASSPLAGGTDTQYF. CDR3 DNA: TGTGCCAGCAGTCCCCTGGCGGGGGGCACAGATACGCAGTATTTT.

The genes are TRBV6-5 and TRBJ1-6; no firm D call. This CDR3 contains 14 residues. Germline V CDR1 and CDR2: MNHEY, SVGAGI. Between the trimmed V and J ends, which lost 4 bases and 8 bases, there was a span of 12 bases. The CDR3 nucleotides are TGTGCCAGCAGTTCTCCCACCCCGGATTCACCCCTCCACTTT. As protein: CASSSPTPDSPLHF.

This rearrangement joins TRBV5-1 to TRBJ2-1; 12 nucleotides agree with TRBD2. Germline lookup yields CDR1 SGHRS and CDR2 YFSETQ. The V segment lost 3 bases and the J segment 0 bases; nucleotides outside the gene matches: 7. CDR3 size: 18 residues. The DNA of the CDR3 is TGCGCCAGCAGCTCCGGACTAGCGGGAAGAAGCTCCTACAATGAGCAGTTCTTC. Protein product: CASSSGLAGRSSYNEQFF.

The V and J genes are TRBV10-3 and TRBJ1-6; a possible D gene is TRBD1 (6 bases). Trimming shortened V by 6 bases and J by 5 bases, and 11 bases separated the two germline ends. The CDR3 loop spans 14 amino acids. In germline, CDR1 is ENHRY, CDR2 SYGVKD. The DNA for the CDR3 is TGTGCCATCAGAGGGGCAGGGGATAATTCACCCCTCCACTTT. This translates into CAIRGAGDNSPLHF.

A few counts support this clone. The rearrangement joins TRBV18 to TRBJ2-7; tentative D call: TRBD2 (6 bases). V lost 0 bases and J lost 3, with 12 bases in between. There are 15 residues in the CDR3. Per germline, CDR1 KGHSH and CDR2 LQKENI. CDR3 nucleotides: TGTGCCAGCTCACCACCGGGGAAGGACTACTACGAGCAGTACTTC. It specifies CASSPPGKDYYEQYF.

The chain has TRBV10-3 and TRBJ1-2; TRBD1 might be the D (5 bases). CDR3 length equals 13 residues. The V and J ends lost 2 bases and 2 bases respectively, with 6 bases between them. Germline loops: CDR1 ENHRY, CDR2 SYGVKD. CDR3 sequence (DNA): TGTGCCATCAGTGAGGACAGCAACTATGGCTACACCTTC. This gives the protein CAISEDSNYGYTF.

The chain uses TRBV11-3 and TRBJ2-5, with D tentatively TRBD1 (5 bases). CDR1 is SGHNT and CDR2 is YENEEA in the germline V gene. This CDR3 region has 15 residues. Trimming removed 0 bases at V and 1 base at J, with 9 bases between. The CDR3 DNA reads TGTGCCAGCAGCTTAGATGGGGCGGCCCAAGAGACCCAGTACTTC. It specifies CASSLDGAAQETQYF.

The chain combines TRBV30 with TRBJ2-2; 10 bases are shared with TRBD1. This CDR3 is 14 amino acids long. From germline, CDR1 is GTSNPN and CDR2 SVGIG (reference sequence). The V and J ends lost 5 bases and 5 bases, in that order; junction bases with no gene match: 5. The CDR3 sequence: CAWGRTGGTGELFF. The CDR3 DNA follows: TGTGCCTGGGGGAGGACAGGGGGGACCGGGGAGCTGTTTTTT. The full variable domain, in which reference TRBV30 and TRBJ2-2 provide the parts outside the CDR3, is SQTIHQWPATLVQPVGSPLSLECTVEGTSNPNLYWYRQAAGRGLQLLFYSVGIGQISSEVPQNLSASRPQDRQFILSSKKLLLSDSGFYLCAWGRTGGTGELFFGEGSRLTVL.

The chain couples TRBV7-9 to TRBJ2-3; 7 nucleotides match TRBD2. The CDR3 consists of 15 residues. The V gene end was trimmed by 2 bases and the J gene end by 2 bases; junction bases not matched to a gene: 4. Germline V gene data show CDR1 as SEHNR and CDR2 as FQNEAQ (reference sequence). The CDR3 region has the DNA TGTGCCAGCAGCTTAACGCGGGAGCCCACAGATACGCAGTATTTT. It encodes CASSLTREPTDTQYF.

The CDR3 DNA reads as TGTGCCAGCAGCTTCAATGCGGCAGCTAATTCACCCCTCCACTTT. Its translation: CASSFNAAANSPLHF. The chain recombines TRBV5-4 with TRBJ1-6; no firm D call. Germline V gives CDR1 SGHNT, CDR2 YYREEE (reference sequence). V was clipped by 2 bases and J by 6 bases, with 12 bases between them. The CDR3 covers 15 residues. Full variable domain (outside the CDR3, taken from reference TRBV5-4 and TRBJ1-6): ETGVTQSPTHLIKTRGQQVTLRCSSQSGHNTVSWYQQALGQGPQFIFQYYREEENGRGNFPPRFSGLQFPNYSSELNVNALELDDSALYLCASSFNAAANSPLHFGNGTRLTVT.

The chain joins TRBV28 to TRBJ1-1; D gene unclear. From germline, CDR1 is MDHEN and CDR2 SYDVKM. CDR3 length: 13 amino acids. The ends were cut back, 5 bases at V and 10 bases at J, with 17 bases in the middle. The CDR3 loop reads CASSQHERLGAFF. CDR3 in DNA: TGTGCCAGCAGTCAACATGAGAGGCTCGGAGCTTTCTTT.

The sample holds a few counts of this clone. This chain joins TRBV19 and TRBJ2-7, with D hard to call. This CDR3 region has 14 residues. CDR1 LNHDA and CDR2 SQIVND come from the germline V gene (reference sequence). Trimming removed 5 bases from V and 3 bases from J, with 14 bases in between. Here the CDR3 reads CASSPLTPHYEQYF. CDR3 DNA sequence: TGTGCCAGTAGTCCCCTGACACCCCACTACGAGCAGTACTTC.

This clone was detected a few times. The same CDR3 can be traced to other DNA sequences in this sample. The CDR3 reads CATSRERSGEQYF. As DNA, the CDR3 is TGTGCCACCAGCAGAGAGAGAAGCGGCGAGCAGTACTTC. J is TRBJ2-7 and V is TRBV15, with a possible D match to TRBD2 (5 bases). Trimming shortened V by 0 bases and J by 6 bases, and 9 bases separated the two germline ends. CDR3 length: 13 residues. CDR1 is LNHNV, CDR2 YYDKDF, per germline (reference sequence).

The genes are TRBV13 and TRBJ1-2; TRBD1 agrees at 7 bases. The CDR3 is 17 residues long. Germline CDR1 and CDR2: PRHDT and FYEKMQ (reference sequence). V lost 1 base, J lost 0 bases, and 8 bases stayed unmatched. CDR3 region: CASSLDLGQTSNYGYTF. The CDR3 coding sequence is TGTGCCAGCAGCTTAGATTTGGGACAGACATCTAACTATGGCTACACCTTC.

The chain carries TRBV27 and TRBJ2-7, with unresolved D. V was pared by 4 bases and J by 1 base, with 14 bases between. The CDR3 is 15 residues long. The V gene's germline CDR1 is MNHEY and CDR2 SMNVEV (reference sequence). For the CDR3, the DNA is TGTGCCAGCAGTTCTCGTGCAGAAAGTTCCTACGAGCAGTACTTC. Amino acids: CASSSRAESSYEQYF.

The rearrangement uses TRBV9 and TRBJ1-1; D perhaps matches TRBD1 (5 bases). V shed 5 bases and J shed 5 bases, with 25 bases lying between them. The CDR3 is 17 residues long. CDR1 is SGDLS, CDR2 YYNGEE, per germline. CDR3 coding DNA: TGTGCCAGCAGTCCAAGAGGGAACTCTAGGAGGGGTACTGAAGCTTTCTTT. Amino acids: CASSPRGNSRRGTEAFF.

The chain couples TRBV30 to TRBJ1-6; D possibly corresponds to TRBD1 (5 bases). CDR1 GTSNPN and CDR2 SVGIG come from the germline V gene (reference sequence). With 5 bases removed from V and 7 bases from J, the gap between germline ends came to 12 bases. This CDR3 spans 13 amino acids. CDR3 DNA: TGTGCCTGGTCCCCCGCAGGGAATTCACCCCTCCACTTT. This codes for CAWSPAGNSPLHF.

The chain recombines TRBV11-2 with TRBJ1-3, with D perhaps TRBD1 (6 bases). Germline V gene data show CDR1 as SGHAT and CDR2 as FQNNGV. V lost 5 bases, J lost 1 base, and 12 bases lay in between. The CDR3 spans 15 residues. CDR3 coding DNA: TGTGCCAGCAGCGAAGGGGGGGGTTCTGGAAACACCATATATTTT. Translating it yields CASSEGGGSGNTIYF.

The genes are TRBV20-1 and TRBJ1-1; maybe TRBD1 (5 bases). Germline values: CDR1 DFQATT, CDR2 SNEGSKA (reference sequence). This CDR3 is 11 amino acids long. With 5 bases removed from V and 7 bases from J, the gap between germline ends came to 11 bases. DNA of the CDR3: TGCAGTGCTGGGGGGGAACTTGAAGCTTTCTTT. Encoded protein: CSAGGELEAFF.

The gene calls are TRBV27 and TRBJ1-2; D unclear. The germline V and J ends were trimmed by 4 bases and 7 bases, with 22 bases remaining between them. CDR1 is MNHEY, CDR2 SMNVEV, per germline (reference sequence). The CDR3 extends over 16 amino acids. The CDR3 reads CASSSAGGIRGCGYTF. As DNA, the CDR3 is TGTGCCAGCAGTTCCGCCGGCGGAATCCGCGGATGTGGCTACACCTTC.

On this clone: This specimen includes other DNA sequences encoding the same CDR3. This rearrangement joins TRBV7-6 to TRBJ1-2, with TRBD1 matching 7 bases. This CDR3 contains 14 residues. The germline CDR1 and CDR2 sequences are SGHVS and FNYEAQ. Germline trimming cut 1 base from V and 3 bases from J; bases unmatched to any gene: 2. CDR3 region: CASSLGQGDYGYTF. CDR3 coding DNA: TGTGCCAGCAGCTTAGGACAGGGAGACTATGGCTACACCTTC.

The chain carries TRBV11-2 and TRBJ2-7; 11 positions agree with TRBD2. CDR3 length equals 18 residues. Germline lookup yields CDR1 SGHAT and CDR2 FQNNGV. V shed 3 bases and J 3 bases; nucleotides not matched to a gene: 13. The CDR3 loop reads CASSLTDPGLAVFYEQYF. CDR3 bases: TGTGCCAGCAGCTTGACAGATCCGGGACTAGCGGTGTTCTACGAGCAGTACTTC.

This clone was counted a single time. V gene TRBV5-1 combines with J gene TRBJ2-7; TRBD2 aligns across 14 bases. J gave up 4 bases and V 3 bases, and 3 bases lay outside the gene matches. From germline, CDR1 is SGHRS and CDR2 YFSETQ. CDR3 length: 15 amino acids. The CDR3, as DNA: TGCGCCAGCAGCTGGGGGACTAGCGGGGGTTACGAGCAGTACTTC. It translates to CASSWGTSGGYEQYF.

The chain couples TRBV28 to TRBJ1-2; no clear D. V gave up 4 bases and J gave up 4 bases, with 16 bases separating them. Germline loops: CDR1 MDHEN, CDR2 SYDVKM. This CDR3 is 15 amino acids long. In DNA form, the CDR3 reads TGTGCCAGCAGTTCCTCTACGGCAGGATTCTATGGCTACACCTTC. Translating it yields CASSSSTAGFYGYTF.

J is TRBJ2-1 and V is TRBV7-2, with TRBD1 matching 9 bases. Germline lookup yields CDR1 SGHTA and CDR2 FQGNSA. V lost 10 bases and J lost 8; bases outside the gene matches: 15. The length of the CDR3 is 15 residues. In nucleotides, the CDR3 is TGTGCCACCAAACAGGGGGCGGGGGCCAGAGATGAGCAGTTCTTC. Its translation: CATKQGAGARDEQFF. Together with reference TRBV7-2 and TRBJ2-1, the CDR3 gives the full variable domain: GAGVSQSPSNKVTEKGKDVELRCDPISGHTALYWYRQSLGQGLEFLIYFQGNSAPDKSGLPSDRFSAERTGGSVSTLTIQRTQQEDSAVYLCATKQGAGARDEQFFGPGTRLTVL.

The J gene is TRBJ2-3, the V gene TRBV7-2; 14 bases align to TRBD2. The CDR3 spans 15 residues. Germline V gene data show CDR1 as SGHTA and CDR2 as FQGNSA. V dropped 5 bases and J dropped 7; count of bases not matched to a gene: 5. CDR3 residues: CASSKTSGGEHTQYF. CDR3 nucleotides: TGTGCCAGCAGCAAGACTAGCGGGGGGGAGCATACGCAGTATTTT.

With respect to this clone: One end of the junction fails to match germline, which may point to a read error. V and J are TRBV7-9 and TRBJ1-1; the D is unclear. In germline, CDR1 is SEHNR, CDR2 FQNEAQ (reference sequence). The CDR3 is made up of 13 amino acids. This CDR3 reads CSSRRSQNTEAFF. The CDR3 region has the DNA TGTTCCAGCAGGAGAAGTCAGAACACTGAAGCTTTCTTT. The variable domain in full, with the rest retrieved from reference TRBV7-9 and TRBJ1-1, is DTGVSQNPRHKITKRGQNVTFRCDPISEHNRLYWYRQTLGQGPEFLTYFQNEAQLEKSRLLSDRFSAERPKGSFSTLEIQRTEQGDSAMYLCSSRRSQNTEAFFGQGTRLTVV.